This T cell receptor beta chain stems from a study of T cell repertoires in cytomegalovirus infection. TCRdb itself ran the reads through MiXCR, one entry per CDR3 protein. The sample includes 90,000 to 120,000 distinct CDR3 sequences, over 40% of them seen just once. Study results and caveats: Carriage of CMV together with the relevant HLA was identifiable through cumulative public TCR beta family frequency. The ex vivo response was dominated by HLA-C-restricted CMV-specific TCR beta clonotypes.

Germline lookup yields CDR1 SNHLY and CDR2 FYNNEI. There are 13 residues in the CDR3. V lost 6 bases, J lost 3 bases, and 9 bases lay in between. A word on this clonotype: The target antigen is unknown.

The sequence came from a human donor in good health (CMV status not recorded). Some clones in this sample may be carry-over from other donors' samples. Sequencing used CD8+ T cells from cultured PBMCs, obtained from culture after CMV antigen stimulation. The chain uses TRBV2 and TRBJ1-5; D is perhaps TRBD1 (6 bases). The CDR3 region has the DNA TGTGCCAGCAGCACAGGGCCCAATCAGCCCCAGCATTTT. Its translation: CASSTGPNQPQHF. The variable domain in full, with the rest retrieved from reference TRBV2 and TRBJ1-5, is EPEVTQTPSHQVTQMGQEVILRCVPISNHLYFYWYRQILGQKVEFLVSFYNNEISEKSEIFDDQFSVERPDGSNFTLKIRSTKLEDSAMYFCASSTGPNQPQHFGDGTRLSIL.